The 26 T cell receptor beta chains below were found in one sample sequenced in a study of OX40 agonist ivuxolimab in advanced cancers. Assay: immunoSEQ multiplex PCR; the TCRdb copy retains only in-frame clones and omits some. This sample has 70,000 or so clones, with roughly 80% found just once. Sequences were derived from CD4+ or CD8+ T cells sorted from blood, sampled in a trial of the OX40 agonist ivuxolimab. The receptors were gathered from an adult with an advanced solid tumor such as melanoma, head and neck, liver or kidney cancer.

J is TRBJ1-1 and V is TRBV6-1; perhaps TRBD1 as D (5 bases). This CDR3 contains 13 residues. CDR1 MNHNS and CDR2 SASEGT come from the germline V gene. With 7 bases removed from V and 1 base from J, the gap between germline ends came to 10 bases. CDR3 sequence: CASKMTENTEAFF. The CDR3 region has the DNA TGTGCCAGCAAAATGACAGAGAACACTGAAGCTTTCTTT.

The DNA for the CDR3 is TGTGCCAGCAGTCCATGGAGGGATGAGCAGTTCTTC. Amino acid sequence: CASSPWRDEQFF. This chain links TRBV6-6 with TRBJ2-1, with D tentatively TRBD2 (6 bases). The V end lost 5 bases, the J end lost 8 bases, and 10 bases lay between the germline ends. CDR1 is MNHNY and CDR2 is SVGAGI in the germline V gene (reference sequence). This CDR3 has 12 amino acids.

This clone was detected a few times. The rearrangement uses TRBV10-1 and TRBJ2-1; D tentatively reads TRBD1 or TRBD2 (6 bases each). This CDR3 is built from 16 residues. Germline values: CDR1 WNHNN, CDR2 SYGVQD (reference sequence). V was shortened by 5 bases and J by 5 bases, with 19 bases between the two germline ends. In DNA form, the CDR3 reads TGCGCCAGCAGTCTTGGGACTTCACAGGGCCACAATGAGCAGTTCTTC. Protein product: CASSLGTSQGHNEQFF.

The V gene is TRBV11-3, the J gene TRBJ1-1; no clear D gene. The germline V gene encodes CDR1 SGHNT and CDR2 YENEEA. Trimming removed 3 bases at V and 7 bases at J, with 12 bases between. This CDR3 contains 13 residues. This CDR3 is CASSFGPEGEAFF. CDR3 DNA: TGTGCCAGCAGCTTCGGACCCGAGGGTGAAGCTTTCTTT.

In nucleotides, the CDR3 is TGTGCCAGCAGTTTGCCGCAACAGGTCAACTATGGCTACACCTTC. It is translated as CASSLPQQVNYGYTF. The chain recombines TRBV28 with TRBJ1-2, with D perhaps TRBD1 (5 bases). V lost 3 bases to trimming and J lost 2 bases, with 13 bases between them. Germline values: CDR1 MDHEN, CDR2 SYDVKM. This CDR3 comprises 15 residues.

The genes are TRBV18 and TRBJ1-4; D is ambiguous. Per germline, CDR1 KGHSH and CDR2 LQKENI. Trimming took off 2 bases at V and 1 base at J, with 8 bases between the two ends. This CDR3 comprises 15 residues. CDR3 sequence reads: CASSPGVGTNEKLFF. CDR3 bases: TGTGCCAGCTCACCAGGGGTAGGAACTAATGAAAAACTGTTTTTT.

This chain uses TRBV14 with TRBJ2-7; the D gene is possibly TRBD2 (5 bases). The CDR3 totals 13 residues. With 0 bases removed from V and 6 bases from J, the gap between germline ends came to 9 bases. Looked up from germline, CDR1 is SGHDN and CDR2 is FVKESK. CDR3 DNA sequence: TGTGCCAGCAGCCAAGATGTGCGGGCCGAGCAGTACTTC. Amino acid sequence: CASSQDVRAEQYF.

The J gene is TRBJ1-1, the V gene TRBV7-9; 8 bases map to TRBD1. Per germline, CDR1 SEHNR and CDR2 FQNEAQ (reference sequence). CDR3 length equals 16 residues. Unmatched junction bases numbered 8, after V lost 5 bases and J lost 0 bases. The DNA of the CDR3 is TGTGCCAGCAGCCCCCGGACAGGGACCATGAACACTGAAGCTTTCTTT. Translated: CASSPRTGTMNTEAFF.

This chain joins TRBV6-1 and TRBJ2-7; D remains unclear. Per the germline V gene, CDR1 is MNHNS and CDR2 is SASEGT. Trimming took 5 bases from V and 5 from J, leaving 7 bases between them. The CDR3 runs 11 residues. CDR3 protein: CASSLGDEQYF. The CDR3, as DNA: TGTGCCAGCAGTCTTGGTGACGAGCAGTACTTC.

CDR3 loop: CASSQGGQTLHEQYF. The CDR3 DNA is TGTGCCAGCTCCCAGGGGGGACAGACCCTCCACGAGCAGTACTTC. The V gene is TRBV28, the J gene TRBJ2-7, with a tentative D call TRBD1 (7 bases). CDR3 length equals 15 residues. The V end was cut by 8 bases, the J end by 5 bases, with 22 bases between. Germline lookup yields CDR1 MDHEN and CDR2 SYDVKM.

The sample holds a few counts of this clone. The CDR3 sequence: CTSSRTGGPWGNQPQHF. CDR3 bases: TGCACCAGCAGCCGGACAGGGGGGCCTTGGGGCAATCAGCCCCAGCATTTT. The V gene is TRBV1, the J gene TRBJ1-5; the table's D call TRBD1 went unverified against the DNA. TRBV1 is marked as a pseudogene. CDR3 length: 17 residues.

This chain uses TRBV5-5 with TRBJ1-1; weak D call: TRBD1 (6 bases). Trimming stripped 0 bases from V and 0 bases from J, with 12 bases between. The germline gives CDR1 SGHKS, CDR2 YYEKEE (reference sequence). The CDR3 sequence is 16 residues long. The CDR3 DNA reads TGTGCCAGCAGCTTGGGTCCCAACAGGGTGAACACTGAAGCTTTCTTT. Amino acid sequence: CASSLGPNRVNTEAFF.

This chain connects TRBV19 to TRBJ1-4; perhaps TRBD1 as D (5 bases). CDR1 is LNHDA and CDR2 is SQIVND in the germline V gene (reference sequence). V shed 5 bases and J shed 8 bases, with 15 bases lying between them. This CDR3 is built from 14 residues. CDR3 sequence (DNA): TGTGCCAGTAGTGCGGGAGTACGGGGCGAAAAACTGTTTTTT. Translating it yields CASSAGVRGEKLFF.

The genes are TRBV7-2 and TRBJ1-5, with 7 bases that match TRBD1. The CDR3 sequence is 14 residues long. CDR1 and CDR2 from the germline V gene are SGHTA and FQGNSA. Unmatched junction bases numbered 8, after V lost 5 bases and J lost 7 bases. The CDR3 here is CASSLKGGEQPQHF. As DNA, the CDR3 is TGTGCCAGCAGCCTCAAAGGGGGCGAGCAGCCCCAGCATTTT.

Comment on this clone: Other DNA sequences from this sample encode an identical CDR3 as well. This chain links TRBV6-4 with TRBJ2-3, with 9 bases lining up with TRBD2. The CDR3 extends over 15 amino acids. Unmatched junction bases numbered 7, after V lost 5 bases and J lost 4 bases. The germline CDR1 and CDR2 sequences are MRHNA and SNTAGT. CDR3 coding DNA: TGTGCCAGCAGTCTCCTTGCGGGGGGGCCAGATACGCAGTATTTT. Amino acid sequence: CASSLLAGGPDTQYF.

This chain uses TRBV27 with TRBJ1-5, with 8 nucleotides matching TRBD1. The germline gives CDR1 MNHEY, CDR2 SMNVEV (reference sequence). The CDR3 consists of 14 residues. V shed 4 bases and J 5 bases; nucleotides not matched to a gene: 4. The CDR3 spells CASSYDRGDQPQHF. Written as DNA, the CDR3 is TGTGCCAGCAGTTACGACAGGGGAGATCAGCCCCAGCATTTT.

In DNA, the CDR3 is TGCAGCGTCAGACAGGGAGCGTACGAGCAGTACTTC. Translation gives CSVRQGAYEQYF. The J gene is TRBJ2-5, the V gene TRBV29-1; 7 positions match TRBD1. Matching the DNA end better, TRBJ2-7 makes the J call doubtful. Germline lookup yields CDR1 SQVTM and CDR2 ANQGSEA. The CDR3 runs to 12 residues.

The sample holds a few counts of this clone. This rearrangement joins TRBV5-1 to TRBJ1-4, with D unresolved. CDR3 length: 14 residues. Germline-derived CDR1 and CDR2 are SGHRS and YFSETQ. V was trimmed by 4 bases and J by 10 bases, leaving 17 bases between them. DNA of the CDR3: TGCGCCAGCAGCCCGGACGCGGATGGGCGAAAACTGTTTTTT. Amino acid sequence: CASSPDADGRKLFF.

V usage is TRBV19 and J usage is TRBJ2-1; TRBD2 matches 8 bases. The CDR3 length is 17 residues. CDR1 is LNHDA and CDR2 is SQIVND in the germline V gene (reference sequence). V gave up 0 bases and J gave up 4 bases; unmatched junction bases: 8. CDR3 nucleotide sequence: TGTGCCAGTAGTATAGATCTCTCTAGCGGGCCATACAATGAGCAGTTCTTC. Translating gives CASSIDLSSGPYNEQFF.

CDR3 protein: CSASLNTQYF. The CDR3 DNA follows: TGCAGTGCTAGTTTAAATACGCAGTATTTT. The chain uses TRBV20-1 and TRBJ2-3, with unresolved D. The V end was cut by 3 bases, the J end by 7 bases, with 5 bases between. There are 10 residues in the CDR3. CDR1 and CDR2 from the germline V gene are DFQATT and SNEGSKA (reference sequence).

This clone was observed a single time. The CDR3 region is CASSRPGVSSGNTIYF. The CDR3 DNA sequence: TGTGCCAGCTCAAGGCCAGGGGTCAGCTCTGGAAACACCATATATTTT. This chain connects TRBV18 to TRBJ1-3; perhaps TRBD1 as D (6 bases). CDR1 and CDR2 (germline): KGHSH, LQKENI. V lost 5 bases, J lost 0 bases, and 14 bases lay in between. The length of the CDR3 is 16 residues.

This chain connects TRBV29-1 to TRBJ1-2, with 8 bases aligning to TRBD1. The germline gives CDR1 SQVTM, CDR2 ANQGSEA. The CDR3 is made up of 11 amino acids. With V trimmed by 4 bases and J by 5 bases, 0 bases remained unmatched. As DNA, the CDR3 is TGCAGCGTTGGGACAGGGTATGGCTACACCTTC. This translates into CSVGTGYGYTF. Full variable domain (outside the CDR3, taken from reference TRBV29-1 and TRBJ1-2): SAVISQKPSRDICQRGTSLTIQCQVDSQVTMMFWYRQQPGQSLTLIATANQGSEATYESGFVIDKFPISRPNLTFSTLTVSNMSPEDSSIYLCSVGTGYGYTFGSGTRLTVV.

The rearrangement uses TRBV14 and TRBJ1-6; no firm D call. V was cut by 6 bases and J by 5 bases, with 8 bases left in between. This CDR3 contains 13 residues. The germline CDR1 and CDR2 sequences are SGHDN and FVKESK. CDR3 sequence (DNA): TGTGCCAGCAGGCAGGTTGATAATTCACCCCTCCACTTT. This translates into CASRQVDNSPLHF.

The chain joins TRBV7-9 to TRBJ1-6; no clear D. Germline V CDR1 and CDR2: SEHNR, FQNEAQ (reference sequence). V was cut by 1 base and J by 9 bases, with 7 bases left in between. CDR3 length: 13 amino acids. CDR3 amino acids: CASSLGGSSPLHF. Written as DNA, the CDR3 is TGTGCCAGCAGCTTAGGAGGAAGTTCACCCCTCCACTTT.

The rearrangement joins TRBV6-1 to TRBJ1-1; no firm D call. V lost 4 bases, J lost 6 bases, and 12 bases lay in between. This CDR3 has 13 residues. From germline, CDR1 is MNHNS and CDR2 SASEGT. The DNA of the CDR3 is TGTGCCAGCAGTGCACACGGTTTATCTGAAGCTTTCTTT. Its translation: CASSAHGLSEAFF.

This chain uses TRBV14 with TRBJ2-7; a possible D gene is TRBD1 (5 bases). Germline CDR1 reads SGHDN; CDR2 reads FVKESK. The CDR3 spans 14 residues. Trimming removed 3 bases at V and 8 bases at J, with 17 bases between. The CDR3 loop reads CASSQGGAPRKQYF. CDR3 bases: TGTGCCAGCAGCCAGGGTGGGGCCCCTAGAAAGCAGTACTTC.